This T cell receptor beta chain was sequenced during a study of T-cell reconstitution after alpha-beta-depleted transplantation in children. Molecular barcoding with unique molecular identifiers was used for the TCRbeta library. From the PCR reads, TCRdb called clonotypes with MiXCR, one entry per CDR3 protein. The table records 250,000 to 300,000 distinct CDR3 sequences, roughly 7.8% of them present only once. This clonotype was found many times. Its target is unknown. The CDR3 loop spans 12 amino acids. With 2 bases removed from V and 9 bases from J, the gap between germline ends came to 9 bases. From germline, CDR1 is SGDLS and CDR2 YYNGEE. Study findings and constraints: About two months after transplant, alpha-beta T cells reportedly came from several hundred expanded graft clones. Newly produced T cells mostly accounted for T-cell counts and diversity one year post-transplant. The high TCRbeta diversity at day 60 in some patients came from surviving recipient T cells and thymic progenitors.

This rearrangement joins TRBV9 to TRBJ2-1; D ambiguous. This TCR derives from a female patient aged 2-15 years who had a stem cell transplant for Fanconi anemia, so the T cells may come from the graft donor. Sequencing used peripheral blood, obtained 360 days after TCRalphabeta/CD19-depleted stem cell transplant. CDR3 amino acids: CASSVSLGEQFF. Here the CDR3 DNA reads TGTGCCAGCAGCGTGTCCCTAGGTGAGCAGTTCTTC.